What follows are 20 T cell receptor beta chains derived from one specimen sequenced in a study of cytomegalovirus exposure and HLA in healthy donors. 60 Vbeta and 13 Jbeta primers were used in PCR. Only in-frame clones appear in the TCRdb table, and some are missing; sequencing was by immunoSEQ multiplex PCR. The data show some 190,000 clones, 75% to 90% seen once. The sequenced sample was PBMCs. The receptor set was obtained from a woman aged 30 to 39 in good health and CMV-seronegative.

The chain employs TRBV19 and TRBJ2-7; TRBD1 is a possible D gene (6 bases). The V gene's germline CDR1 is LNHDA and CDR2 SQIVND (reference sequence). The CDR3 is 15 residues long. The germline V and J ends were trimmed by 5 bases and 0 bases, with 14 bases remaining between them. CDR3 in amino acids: CASSRRGSDSYEQYF. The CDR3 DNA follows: TGTGCCAGTAGTCGCAGGGGATCTGACTCCTACGAGCAGTACTTC.

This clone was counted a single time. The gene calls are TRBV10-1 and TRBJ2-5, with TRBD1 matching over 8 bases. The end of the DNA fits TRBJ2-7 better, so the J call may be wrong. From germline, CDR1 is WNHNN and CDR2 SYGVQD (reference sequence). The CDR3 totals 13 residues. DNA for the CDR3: TGCGCCAGCAGTGCGGACAGGGCCTACGAGCAGTACTTC. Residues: CASSADRAYEQYF.

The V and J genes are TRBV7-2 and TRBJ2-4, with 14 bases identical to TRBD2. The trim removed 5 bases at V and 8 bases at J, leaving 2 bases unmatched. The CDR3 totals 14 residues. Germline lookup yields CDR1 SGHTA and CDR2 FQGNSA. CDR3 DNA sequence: TGTGCCAGCAGCCAGGGACTAGCGGGGGACATTCAGTACTTC. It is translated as CASSQGLAGDIQYF.

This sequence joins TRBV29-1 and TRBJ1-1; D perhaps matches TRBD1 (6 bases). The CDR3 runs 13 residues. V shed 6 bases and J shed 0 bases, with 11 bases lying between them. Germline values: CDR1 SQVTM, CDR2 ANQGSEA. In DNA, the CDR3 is TGCAGCGTGCTTGGACAGATGAACACTGAAGCTTTCTTT. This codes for CSVLGQMNTEAFF.

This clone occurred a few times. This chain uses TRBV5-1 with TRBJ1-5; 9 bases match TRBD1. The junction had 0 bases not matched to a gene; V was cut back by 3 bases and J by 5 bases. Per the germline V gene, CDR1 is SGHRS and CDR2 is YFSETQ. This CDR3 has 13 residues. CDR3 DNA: TGCGCCAGCAGCTGGGACAGGGATCAGCCCCAGCATTTT. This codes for CASSWDRDQPQHF.

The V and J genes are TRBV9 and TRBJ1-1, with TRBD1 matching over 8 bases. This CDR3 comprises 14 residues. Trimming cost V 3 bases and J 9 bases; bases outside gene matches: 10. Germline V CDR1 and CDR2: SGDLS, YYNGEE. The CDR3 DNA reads TGTGCCAGCAGCGAACAGGGGGAGGGGAGTAAAGCTTTCTTT. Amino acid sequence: CASSEQGEGSKAFF.

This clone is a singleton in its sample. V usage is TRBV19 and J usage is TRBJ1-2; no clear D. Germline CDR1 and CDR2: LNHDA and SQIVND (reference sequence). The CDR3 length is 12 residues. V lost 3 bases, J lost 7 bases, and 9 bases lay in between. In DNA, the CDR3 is TGTGCCAGTAGTATGGTTCTAGGTGGCTACACCTTC. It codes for CASSMVLGGYTF.

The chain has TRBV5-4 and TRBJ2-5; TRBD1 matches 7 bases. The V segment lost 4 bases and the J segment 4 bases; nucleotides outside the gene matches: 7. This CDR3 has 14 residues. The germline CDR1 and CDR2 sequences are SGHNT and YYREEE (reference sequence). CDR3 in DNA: TGTGCCAGCAGCCGGGACAGCTCCACAGAGACCCAGTACTTC. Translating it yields CASSRDSSTETQYF. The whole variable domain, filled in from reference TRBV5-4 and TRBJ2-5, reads ETGVTQSPTHLIKTRGQQVTLRCSSQSGHNTVSWYQQALGQGPQFIFQYYREEENGRGNFPPRFSGLQFPNYSSELNVNALELDDSALYLCASSRDSSTETQYFGPGTRLLVL.

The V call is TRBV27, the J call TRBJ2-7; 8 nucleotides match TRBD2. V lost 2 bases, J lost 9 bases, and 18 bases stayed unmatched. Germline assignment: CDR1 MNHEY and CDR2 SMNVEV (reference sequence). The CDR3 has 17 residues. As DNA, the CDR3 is TGTGCCAGCAGTTTACGCACCAGTGGGCGGGGGGCTACGAGGCAGTACTTC. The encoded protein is CASSLRTSGRGATRQYF.

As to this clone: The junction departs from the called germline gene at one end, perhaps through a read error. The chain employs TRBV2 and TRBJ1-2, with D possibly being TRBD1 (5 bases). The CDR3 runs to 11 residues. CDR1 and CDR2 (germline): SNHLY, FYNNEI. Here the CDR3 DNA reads TGTGCCAGCACCTACGACAGTAATGGGTTTTTC. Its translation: CASTYDSNGFF.

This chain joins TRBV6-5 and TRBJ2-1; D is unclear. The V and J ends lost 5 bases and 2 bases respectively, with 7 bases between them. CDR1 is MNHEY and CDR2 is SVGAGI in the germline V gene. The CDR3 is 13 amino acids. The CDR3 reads CASSIPPYNEQFF. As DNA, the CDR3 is TGTGCCAGCAGTATCCCTCCCTACAATGAGCAGTTCTTC.

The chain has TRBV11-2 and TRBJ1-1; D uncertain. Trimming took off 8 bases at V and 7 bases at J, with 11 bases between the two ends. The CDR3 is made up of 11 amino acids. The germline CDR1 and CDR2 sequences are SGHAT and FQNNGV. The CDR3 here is CASGLTVEAFF. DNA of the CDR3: TGTGCCAGCGGTTTAACAGTTGAAGCTTTCTTT.

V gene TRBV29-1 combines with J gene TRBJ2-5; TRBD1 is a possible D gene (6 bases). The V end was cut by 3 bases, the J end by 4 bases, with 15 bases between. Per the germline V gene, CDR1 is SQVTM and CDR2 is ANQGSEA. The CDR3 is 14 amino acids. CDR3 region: CSVDKSGGRETQYF. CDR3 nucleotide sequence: TGCAGCGTTGATAAAAGTGGGGGCCGAGAGACCCAGTACTTC.

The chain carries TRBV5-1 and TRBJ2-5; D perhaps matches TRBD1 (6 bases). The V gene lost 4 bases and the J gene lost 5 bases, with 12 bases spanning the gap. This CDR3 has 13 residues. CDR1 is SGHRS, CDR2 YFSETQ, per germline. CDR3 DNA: TGCGCCAGCAGCCTCGTGGGGGCGGAGACCCAGTACTTC. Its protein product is CASSLVGAETQYF.

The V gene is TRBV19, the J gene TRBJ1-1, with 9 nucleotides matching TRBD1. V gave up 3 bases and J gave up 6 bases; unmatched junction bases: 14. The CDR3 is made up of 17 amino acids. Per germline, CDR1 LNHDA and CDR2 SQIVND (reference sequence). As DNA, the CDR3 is TGTGCCAGTAGTATGAATCTTCAACGGACAGGGGTGGCTGAAGCTTTCTTT. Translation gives CASSMNLQRTGVAEAFF.

In nucleotides, the CDR3 is TGTGCCAGCAGTTTGAACGAGCAAGAGACCCAGTACTTC. Protein product: CASSLNEQETQYF. The chain carries TRBV28 and TRBJ2-5; D is ambiguous. From germline, CDR1 is MDHEN and CDR2 SYDVKM. Trimming shortened V by 3 bases and J by 2 bases, and 7 bases separated the two germline ends. The CDR3 loop spans 13 amino acids.

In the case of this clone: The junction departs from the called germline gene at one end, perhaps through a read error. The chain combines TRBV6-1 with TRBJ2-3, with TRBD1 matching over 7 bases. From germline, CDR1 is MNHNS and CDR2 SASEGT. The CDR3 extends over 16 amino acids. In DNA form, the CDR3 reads TGTGCCAGCAGTCAAGCAGGGGGTTCTAGCACAGATACGCAGTATTTT. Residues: CASSQAGGSSTDTQYF.

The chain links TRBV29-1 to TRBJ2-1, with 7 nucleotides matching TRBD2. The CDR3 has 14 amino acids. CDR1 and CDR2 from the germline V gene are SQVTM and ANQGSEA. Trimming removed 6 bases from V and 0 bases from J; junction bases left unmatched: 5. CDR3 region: CSVASGVSYNEQFF. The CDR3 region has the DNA TGCAGCGTAGCGAGCGGGGTCTCCTACAATGAGCAGTTCTTC.

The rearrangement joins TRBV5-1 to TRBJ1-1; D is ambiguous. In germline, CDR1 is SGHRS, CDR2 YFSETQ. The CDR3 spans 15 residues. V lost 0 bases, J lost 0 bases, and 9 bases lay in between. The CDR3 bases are TGCGCCAGCAGCTTGGCGTTATCTTTGAACACTGAAGCTTTCTTT. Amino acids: CASSLALSLNTEAFF.

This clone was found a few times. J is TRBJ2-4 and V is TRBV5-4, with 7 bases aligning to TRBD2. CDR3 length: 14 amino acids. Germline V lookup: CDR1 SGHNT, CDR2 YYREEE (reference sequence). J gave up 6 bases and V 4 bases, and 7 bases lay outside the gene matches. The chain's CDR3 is CASSRSGDLNIQYF. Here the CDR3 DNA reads TGTGCCAGCAGCCGAAGCGGGGACTTAAACATTCAGTACTTC.